This TCR beta chain was captured in a study of blood T cell repertoires in COVID-19. Background on the study: Samples of COVID-19 (acute and convalescent) were obtained from the United States, Italy and Spain. From T cells, B-cell-depleted T cells, or PBMCs came the material, which was cDNA or gDNA.

This CDR3 is 11 amino acids long. Trimming stripped 6 bases from V and 7 bases from J, with 4 bases between. Per germline, CDR1 SEHNR and CDR2 FQNEAQ (reference sequence). The assay was immunoSEQ multiplex PCR, and TCRdb's table has in-frame clones only and misses some. The profile covers 120,000 or so clones, with roughly 85% appearing a single time and 4% to 5.5% taken by the ten largest. This chain joins TRBV7-9 and TRBJ1-6; D is unresolved. This receptor was obtained from a man aged 35 to 55 with acute or convalescent COVID-19. The sample taken for sequencing was peripheral blood. In DNA form, the CDR3 reads TGTGCCAGCAGTTCGAATTCACCCCTCCACTTT. Translating gives CASSSNSPLHF.